This TCR beta chain was sequenced for a study of tumor and adjacent non-tumor tissue in lung cancer. In this sample, this clonotype turned up many times. Three rounds of nested PCR, following a modified ARM-PCR protocol, produced the TCRbeta library. From the multiplex PCR reads, TCRdb called clonotypes with MiXCR, one entry per CDR3 protein. The table lists 120,000 or so distinct CDR3 sequences, approximately 66% of them singletons. The template was RNA from unsorted bulk tissue. This CDR3 region has 14 residues. Germline V lookup: CDR1 DFQATT, CDR2 SNEGSKA (reference sequence). V lost 6 bases and J lost 2, with 14 bases in between.

What was sequenced was lung tumor tissue. This TCR came from a man aged 25-45 years with non-small cell lung cancer. This chain links TRBV20-1 with TRBJ2-4, with a possible D match to TRBD2 (6 bases). CDR3 region: CSACNGGTKNIQYF. The CDR3 bases are TGCAGTGCCTGTAATGGGGGGACCAAAAACATTCAGTACTTC.